These T cell receptor beta chains were read from a single sample in a study of T cell repertoires in cytomegalovirus infection. TCRdb re-analysed the reads in MiXCR, keeping a single row per CDR3 protein. This table has approximately 150,000 distinct CDR3 sequences, roughly a fifth appearing once. For these TCRs, the target antigens are not known. The material was CD8+ T cells from cultured PBMCs, obtained from culture after CMV antigen stimulation. These receptors all stem from a human donor in good health (CMV status not recorded). Some clones in this sample may be carry-over from other donors' samples. Each CDR3 is given with its conserved first and last residue. The D gene is left open where the match is weak. The size of a clone is reported for some rows only, either as once, few or many, or as a class for expanded clones.

v_call: TRBV7-8; j_call: TRBJ1-1; d_call: NA; clone_size: few; cdr3_nt: TGTGCCAGCAGTGGGGACGAGTATGACACTGAAGCTTTCTTT; cdr3_aa: CASSGDEYDTEAFF
v_call: TRBV20-1; j_call: TRBJ2-5; d_call: NA; clone_size: NA; cdr3_nt: TGCAGTGCTAGAGACGGGGCCGCTAGAGAGACCCAGTACTTC; cdr3_aa: CSARDGAARETQYF
v_call: TRBV7-9; j_call: TRBJ1-5; d_call: TRBD1; clone_size: few; cdr3_nt: TGTGCCAGCAGCGGCCTAGGGACAGCGGAAAATAGCAATCAGCCCCAGCATTTT; cdr3_aa: CASSGLGTAENSNQPQHF
v_call: TRBV7-2; j_call: TRBJ2-7; d_call: NA; clone_size: few; cdr3_nt: TGTGCCAGCAGCTCAAGGCCGGACTCCTACGAGCAGTACTTC; cdr3_aa: CASSSRPDSYEQYF
v_call: TRBV7-8; j_call: TRBJ1-1; d_call: NA; clone_size: few; cdr3_nt: TGTGCCAGCAGCTTAGGAGGGGGGCACAGGAGTGGCACTGAAGCTTTCTTT; cdr3_aa: CASSLGGGHRSGTEAFF
v_call: TRBV7-2; j_call: TRBJ2-7; d_call: NA; clone_size: NA; cdr3_nt: TGTGCCAGCAGCTTAGAACTGCCTTACTCCTACGAGCAGTACTTC; cdr3_aa: CASSLELPYSYEQYF
v_call: TRBV4-1; j_call: TRBJ1-2; d_call: NA; clone_size: NA; cdr3_nt: TGCGCCAGCAGCCAAGAAGGTGGGCCACCCGAGGGCTATGGCTACACCTTC; cdr3_aa: CASSQEGGPPEGYGYTF
v_call: TRBV7-8; j_call: TRBJ1-5; d_call: NA; clone_size: NA; cdr3_nt: TGTGCCAGCAGCTTAGCGAGCTATCCAGGCGCAAATCAGCCCCAGCATTTT; cdr3_aa: CASSLASYPGANQPQHF
v_call: TRBV7-2; j_call: TRBJ1-3; d_call: TRBD1; clone_size: NA; cdr3_nt: TGTGCCAGCAGCTTGAACAGGGGAGCCCTACCTGGAAACACCATATATTTT; cdr3_aa: CASSLNRGALPGNTIYF
v_call: TRBV7-9; j_call: TRBJ2-5; d_call: NA; clone_size: NA; cdr3_nt: TGTGCCAGCAGCTCCCTTCTCGGGGCCATTGAGACCCAGTACTTC; cdr3_aa: CASSSLLGAIETQYF
v_call: TRBV7-8; j_call: TRBJ1-4; d_call: NA; clone_size: few; cdr3_nt: TGTGCCAGCAGCTTATCTCGGCTTTCGGGTGAAAAACTGTTTTTT; cdr3_aa: CASSLSRLSGEKLFF
v_call: TRBV4-3; j_call: TRBJ2-7; d_call: NA; clone_size: few; cdr3_nt: TGCGCCAGCAGCCAAGCGGGGGGCGGCTACGAGCAGTACTTC; cdr3_aa: CASSQAGGGYEQYF
v_call: TRBV7-2; j_call: TRBJ2-2; d_call: NA; clone_size: NA; cdr3_nt: TGTGCCAGCAGCCCCGGGGAGGACGAGCTGTTTTTT; cdr3_aa: CASSPGEDELFF
v_call: TRBV11-2; j_call: TRBJ2-2; d_call: NA; clone_size: few; cdr3_nt: TGTGCCAGCAGCTCTAGTAGGGGGACCGGGGAGCTGTTTTTT; cdr3_aa: CASSSSRGTGELFF
v_call: TRBV7-8; j_call: TRBJ2-2; d_call: NA; clone_size: few; cdr3_nt: TGTGCCAGCAGCTTTAGGAAGGCCAGGCCGAACACCGGGGAGCTGTTTTTT; cdr3_aa: CASSFRKARPNTGELFF
v_call: TRBV7-6; j_call: TRBJ1-5; d_call: NA; clone_size: NA; cdr3_nt: TGTGCCAGCAGCCCATTCCAGGGAGTTCAGCCCCAGCATTTT; cdr3_aa: CASSPFQGVQPQHF
v_call: TRBV7-2; j_call: TRBJ2-2; d_call: NA; clone_size: NA; cdr3_nt: TGTGCCAGCAGCTTAGCGTCTCGGCCCGGGGAGCTGTTTTTT; cdr3_aa: CASSLASRPGELFF
v_call: TRBV10-3; j_call: TRBJ2-1; d_call: TRBD2; clone_size: NA; cdr3_nt: TGTGCCATCAGTGAAAATGGTAGCGGGGAGAATGAGCAGTTCTTC; cdr3_aa: CAISENGSGENEQFF
v_call: TRBV6-2/TRBV6-3; j_call: TRBJ2-7; d_call: NA; clone_size: few; cdr3_nt: TGTGCCAGCAGTTACGAGGGCCGACGGCTCGAGCAGTACTTC; cdr3_aa: CASSYEGRRLEQYF
v_call: TRBV12-3/TRBV12-4; j_call: TRBJ2-7; d_call: NA; clone_size: few; cdr3_nt: TGTGCCAGCAGTTATCTCCTCGACGAGCAGTACTTC; cdr3_aa: CASSYLLDEQYF
v_call: TRBV7-2; j_call: TRBJ2-7; d_call: NA; clone_size: NA; cdr3_nt: TGTGCCAGCAGATTAACCCGTGGGGGTTCAGGCTACGAGCAGTACTTC; cdr3_aa: CASRLTRGGSGYEQYF
v_call: TRBV4-3; j_call: TRBJ1-4; d_call: NA; clone_size: NA; cdr3_nt: TGCGCCAGCAGCCAAGATAAGGCGGGGGTTATGGGTGAAAAACTGTTTTTT; cdr3_aa: CASSQDKAGVMGEKLFF
v_call: TRBV7-2; j_call: TRBJ2-5; d_call: TRBD1; clone_size: NA; cdr3_nt: TGTGCCAGCAGCTACAGGACAGGGGGGTACCAAGAGACCCAGTACTTC; cdr3_aa: CASSYRTGGYQETQYF
v_call: TRBV7-9; j_call: TRBJ2-7; d_call: NA; clone_size: NA; cdr3_nt: TGTGCCAGCGGCCAAAGGGACCGACCCTACGAGCAGTACTTC; cdr3_aa: CASGQRDRPYEQYF
v_call: TRBV5-5; j_call: TRBJ1-4; d_call: NA; clone_size: few; cdr3_nt: TGTGCCAGCAGCTCGCCAGGGACAACTAATGAAAAACTGTTTTTT; cdr3_aa: CASSSPGTTNEKLFF
v_call: TRBV7-9; j_call: TRBJ2-4; d_call: NA; clone_size: NA; cdr3_nt: TGTGCCCAACCGGCGGTGCCCAAAAACATTCAGTACTTC; cdr3_aa: CAQPAVPKNIQYF
v_call: TRBV7-6; j_call: TRBJ2-5; d_call: NA; clone_size: NA; cdr3_nt: TGTGCCAGCAGTCTTAGCCGAGAGACCCAGTACTTC; cdr3_aa: CASSLSRETQYF
v_call: TRBV15; j_call: TRBJ2-5; d_call: NA; clone_size: few; cdr3_nt: TGTGCCACCAGCAGAGATCCCGGGCCAGAGACCCAGTACTTC; cdr3_aa: CATSRDPGPETQYF
v_call: TRBV7-2; j_call: TRBJ1-5; d_call: NA; clone_size: few; cdr3_nt: TGTGCCAGCAGCTTAGGACAGCTCAATAGCAATCAGCCCCAGCATTTT; cdr3_aa: CASSLGQLNSNQPQHF
v_call: TRBV28; j_call: TRBJ1-5; d_call: TRBD1; clone_size: NA; cdr3_nt: TGTGCCAGCAGATCACAGGGGGCACGGCAGCCCCAGCATTTT; cdr3_aa: CASRSQGARQPQHF
v_call: TRBV7-9; j_call: TRBJ1-1; d_call: NA; clone_size: few; cdr3_nt: TGTGCCAGCAGCTCGACCGGTGCGGGCACTGAAGCTTTCTTT; cdr3_aa: CASSSTGAGTEAFF
v_call: TRBV4-2; j_call: TRBJ1-2; d_call: TRBD1; clone_size: NA; cdr3_nt: TGTGCCAGCAGCGAGCCGGGACAGGGGGTAGAGGGCTACACCTTC; cdr3_aa: CASSEPGQGVEGYTF
v_call: TRBV4-3; j_call: TRBJ1-2; d_call: TRBD1; clone_size: few; cdr3_nt: TGCGCCAGCAGCCAAGACCAGGGGGCGTTGAATGGCTACACCTTC; cdr3_aa: CASSQDQGALNGYTF
v_call: TRBV7-9; j_call: TRBJ1-5; d_call: NA; clone_size: NA; cdr3_nt: TGTGCCAGCAGCTTGGTTGGAGGGGTCAATCAGCCCCAGCATTTT; cdr3_aa: CASSLVGGVNQPQHF
v_call: TRBV7-8; j_call: TRBJ1-5; d_call: NA; clone_size: few; cdr3_nt: TGTGCCAGCAGCTTAGTACGGGGGGGGGTTGAGCAGCCCCAGCATTTT; cdr3_aa: CASSLVRGGVEQPQHF
v_call: TRBV7-8; j_call: TRBJ2-7; d_call: NA; clone_size: few; cdr3_nt: TGTGCCAGCAGCGTTGTATACGAGCAGTACTTC; cdr3_aa: CASSVVYEQYF
v_call: TRBV28; j_call: TRBJ2-5; d_call: NA; clone_size: NA; cdr3_nt: TGTGCCAGCAGTTGGAACCACGGGGTGGAGACCCAGTACTTC; cdr3_aa: CASSWNHGVETQYF
v_call: TRBV6-2/TRBV6-3; j_call: TRBJ2-1; d_call: TRBD2; clone_size: NA; cdr3_nt: TGTGCCAGCAGTTCCCTTCTAGCGGGGGGGCTTAATGAGCAGTTCTTC; cdr3_aa: CASSSLLAGGLNEQFF
v_call: TRBV4-3; j_call: TRBJ2-1; d_call: NA; clone_size: few; cdr3_nt: TGCGCCAGCAGCCGAGAAGCCCGGAGCTCCTACAATGAGCAGTTCTTC; cdr3_aa: CASSREARSSYNEQFF
v_call: TRBV7-9; j_call: TRBJ1-2; d_call: TRBD1; clone_size: few; cdr3_nt: TGTGCCAGCAGCTTAGTGAGGACAGGGACGGATGGCTACACCTTC; cdr3_aa: CASSLVRTGTDGYTF
v_call: TRBV4-1; j_call: TRBJ1-5; d_call: NA; clone_size: NA; cdr3_nt: TGCGCCAGCAGCCACGATCCGGGGAATCAGCCCCAGCATTTT; cdr3_aa: CASSHDPGNQPQHF
v_call: TRBV7-2; j_call: TRBJ2-7; d_call: NA; clone_size: many; cdr3_nt: TGTGCCAGCAGCTTGGGACTTCCGGGGGAGCAGTACTTC; cdr3_aa: CASSLGLPGEQYF